The T cell receptor beta chain described here comes from a study of Graves' ophthalmopathy and Graves' hyperthyroidism. For the study at large: Cases classed as stable hyperthyroidism had no ophthalmopathy within 18 months of follow-up. General study points: The authors also found most expanded thyroid clonotypes above 0.001 frequency in blood. Researchers report that a 13-signature model separated ophthalmopathy from stable hyperthyroidism, posting about 91% sensitivity and 75% to 84% specificity.

Clinicians made diagnoses from clinical symptoms, serum thyroxine, TRAb, thyroid ultrasound and orbital computed tomography. With respect to this clonotype: Its target is unknown.

The CDR3 covers 12 residues. Germline values: CDR1 SEHNR, CDR2 FQNEAQ (reference sequence). V shed 4 bases and J shed 7 bases, with 10 bases lying between them. RNA transcripts served as template for amplifying TCR beta CDR3 sequences. A first-round RT-PCR used HTBI primers, followed by a second-round multiplex PCR. In TCRdb, the multiplex PCR reads were re-called with MiXCR into one record per CDR3 protein. The sample lists 900,000 to 1,200,000 distinct CDR3 sequences; around a third were seen once. The sequencing sample was made of peripheral blood or thyroid tissue (not recorded which). The genes are TRBV7-9 and TRBJ1-1; D is undetermined. This TCR was sampled from an adult man with Graves' hyperthyroidism. In DNA, the CDR3 is TGTGCCAGCAGCTCCGTCCGGGTTGAAGCTTTCTTT. This gives the protein CASSSVRVEAFF.